The 3 T cell receptor beta chains in this list originate from one sample, sequenced in a study of T cell responses to AZD1222 COVID-19 vaccine. Profiled with immunoSEQ multiplex PCR; TCRdb holds only in-frame clones, not every one. Of about 110,000 clones listed, about 90% are singletons. The source was peripheral blood, collected on day 0 of AZD1222 vaccination. The receptors here all came from an adult in good health.

J is TRBJ1-1 and V is TRBV4-1; 9 bases line up with TRBD1. The CDR3 length is 17 residues. Germline trimming cut 2 bases from V and 0 bases from J; bases unmatched to any gene: 7. The germline V gene has CDR1 MGHRA and CDR2 YSYEKL. The CDR3 bases are TGCGCCAGCAGCCAAAGGGGACAGGGTGATGTGAACACTGAAGCTTTCTTT. It codes for CASSQRGQGDVNTEAFF.

The chain has TRBV7-2 and TRBJ2-5; perhaps TRBD2 as D (5 bases). V lost 7 bases, J lost 0 bases, and 12 bases lay in between. Germline CDR1 reads SGHTA; CDR2 reads FQGNSA. The length of the CDR3 is 14 residues. The CDR3 sequence: CASTDNGNQETQYF. CDR3 coding DNA: TGTGCCAGCACCGATAACGGGAACCAAGAGACCCAGTACTTC.

This chain links TRBV6-5 with TRBJ1-5; TRBD1 might be the D (5 bases). In germline, CDR1 is MNHEY, CDR2 SVGAGI. V dropped 2 bases and J dropped 4 bases, with 15 bases sitting between them. CDR3 size: 16 residues. CDR3 DNA: TGTGCCAGCAGTTACGGTGGAGGGGCTGGGAATCAGCCCCAGCATTTT. Translation: CASSYGGGAGNQPQHF.